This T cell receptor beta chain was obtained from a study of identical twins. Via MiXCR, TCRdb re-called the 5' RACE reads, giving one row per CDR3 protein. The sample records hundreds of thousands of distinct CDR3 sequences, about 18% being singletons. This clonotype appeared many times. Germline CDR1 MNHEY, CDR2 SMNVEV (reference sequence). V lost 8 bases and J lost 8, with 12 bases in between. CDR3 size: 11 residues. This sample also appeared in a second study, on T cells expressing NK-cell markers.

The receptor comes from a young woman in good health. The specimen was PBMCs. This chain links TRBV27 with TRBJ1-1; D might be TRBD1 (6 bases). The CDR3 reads CASYGGTEAFF. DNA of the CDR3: TGTGCCAGCTACGGGGGCACCGAAGCTTTCTTT.